A single sample gave rise to the 25 T cell receptor beta chains below, sequenced in a study of CD8+CD57+ T cells in acquired aplastic anemia. Genomic DNA templated the TCR beta VDJ and CDR3 profiling. One entry per CDR3 protein results from TCRdb running MiXCR on the reads. The sample yields hundreds of thousands of distinct CDR3 sequences, around 60% seen once. Sequenced: sorted CD4+, CD8+, or CD8+CD57+ T cells (not recorded which) from PBMCs. The receptors originated from a human donor with severe aplastic anemia or a healthy control (not recorded which).

The chain employs TRBV7-9 and TRBJ2-7; 8 positions match TRBD1. Germline V gene lookup returns CDR1 SEHNR and CDR2 FQNEAQ (reference sequence). The junction had 9 bases not matched to a gene; V was cut back by 2 bases and J by 0 bases. The CDR3 has 17 residues. The CDR3 DNA reads as TGTGCCAGCAGCTTACAATGGGGACAGGTCAGCTCCTACGAGCAGTACTTC. Translated: CASSLQWGQVSSYEQYF.

V and J are TRBV20-1 and TRBJ2-7; the D gene could be TRBD1 or TRBD2 (5 bases each). The CDR3 is 15 amino acids. V dropped 5 bases and J dropped 0 bases, with 17 bases sitting between them. Germline CDR1 is DFQATT and CDR2 is SNEGSKA (reference sequence). The CDR3 spells CSALEGQSPSYEQYF. The DNA for the CDR3 is TGCAGTGCTCTCGAGGGGCAGAGTCCCTCCTACGAGCAGTACTTC.

This clonotype was detected many times. One end of the junction fails to match germline, which may point to a read error. The chain joins TRBV12-3 or TRBV12-4 to TRBJ1-1, with D uncertain. The CDR3 contains 13 residues. CDR3 nucleotides: TGCGCCAGCAGTTCCGGACCGAACACTGAAGCTTTCTTT. As protein: CASSSGPNTEAFF.

V is TRBV2 and J is TRBJ2-3, with TRBD2 identical over 9 bases. J was trimmed by 4 bases and V by 6 bases; bases with no gene match: 11. Germline V gene lookup returns CDR1 SNHLY and CDR2 FYNNEI. The CDR3 extends over 16 amino acids. CDR3: CASRDSQAGGADTQYF. The CDR3 region has the DNA TGTGCCAGCAGAGACTCTCAAGCGGGGGGCGCAGATACGCAGTATTTT.

The chain recombines TRBV12-3 or TRBV12-4 with TRBJ2-6; D might be TRBD2 (6 bases). The CDR3 spans 17 residues. The V end lost 4 bases, the J end lost 0 bases, and 13 bases lay between the germline ends. CDR3 in amino acids: CASSWRGRNSGANVLTF. For the CDR3, the DNA is TGTGCCAGCAGTTGGCGGGGCCGGAACTCTGGGGCCAACGTCCTGACTTTC.

This clonotype was counted many times. The J gene is TRBJ2-7, the V gene TRBV5-1, with D tentatively TRBD1 (6 bases). Trimming left V 4 bases short and J 4 bases short, with 15 bases between. The germline CDR1 and CDR2 sequences are SGHRS and YFSETQ. CDR3 size: 14 residues. The CDR3 coding sequence is TGCGCCAGCAGCAAGAAGGACAGATCTTACGAGCAGTACTTC. Its protein product is CASSKKDRSYEQYF. Complete variable domain (other parts from reference TRBV5-1 and TRBJ2-7): KAGVTQTPRYLIKTRGQQVTLSCSPISGHRSVSWYQQTPGQGLQFLFEYFSETQRNKGNFPGRFSGRQFSNSRSEMNVSTLELGDSALYLCASSKKDRSYEQYFGPGTRLTVT.

The rearrangement uses TRBV10-3 and TRBJ1-2; 10 bases fit TRBD1. CDR1 is ENHRY, CDR2 SYGVKD, per germline. With 4 bases clipped from V and 7 bases from J, the junction kept 6 bases outside the gene matches. CDR3 length equals 14 residues. The CDR3 nucleotides read TGTGCCATCAGTGGGGGGACAGGGGATGGTGGCTACACCTTC. Translated, it gives CAISGGTGDGGYTF.

This clonotype was counted only a few times. The chain combines TRBV20-1 with TRBJ2-7; either TRBD1 or TRBD2 may fit D (5 bases each). Germline CDR1 DFQATT, CDR2 SNEGSKA (reference sequence). Trimming stripped 3 bases from V and 5 bases from J, with 17 bases between. The length of the CDR3 is 14 residues. CDR3 sequence reads: CSASAGTATHEQYF. CDR3 nucleotides: TGCAGTGCTAGTGCCGGGACCGCCACCCACGAGCAGTACTTC.

The J gene is TRBJ1-2, the V gene TRBV5-1; D gene unclear. CDR3 size: 16 residues. From germline, CDR1 is SGHRS and CDR2 YFSETQ. Trimming removed 0 bases at V and 0 bases at J, with 12 bases between. The DNA of the CDR3 is TGCGCCAGCAGCTTGGCCGTGACCCCCGCTAACTATGGCTACACCTTC. Protein sequence: CASSLAVTPANYGYTF.

This clonotype was detected many times. The chain has TRBV6-5 and TRBJ1-1; possibly TRBD1 for D (5 bases). CDR3 length equals 15 residues. CDR1 and CDR2 (germline): MNHEY, SVGAGI. The V and J ends lost 2 bases and 1 base respectively, with 11 bases between them. CDR3 loop: CASSYVGRGNTEAFF. CDR3 coding DNA: TGTGCCAGCAGTTACGTGGGGCGGGGGAACACTGAAGCTTTCTTT.

DNA of the CDR3: TGTGCCAGCAGCCAAGTTCAGGATTACAACTATGGCTACACCTTC. Its translation: CASSQVQDYNYGYTF. This chain connects TRBV7-6 to TRBJ1-2; the D is unclear. V lost 5 bases, J lost 2 bases, and 15 bases lay in between. The germline V gene encodes CDR1 SGHVS and CDR2 FNYEAQ. The CDR3 totals 15 residues.

The rearrangement links TRBV2 to TRBJ1-1; D is ambiguous. CDR1 SNHLY and CDR2 FYNNEI come from the germline V gene. The CDR3 is 14 residues long. V lost 7 bases and J 1 base, leaving 13 bases between the germline ends. The CDR3 nucleotides are TGTGCCAGCACCGGCGGCCTCTCGAACACTGAAGCTTTCTTT. Translated: CASTGGLSNTEAFF.

This clonotype has only a few counts. The CDR3 bases are TGTGCCAGCAGCGAGGGAACGATAGCGGGAGGAAACGAGCAGTACTTC. Its protein is CASSEGTIAGGNEQYF. J is TRBJ2-7 and V is TRBV9, with TRBD2 matching 10 bases. The ends lost 3 bases at V and 5 bases at J; junction bases unmatched: 11. The CDR3 has 16 amino acids. Germline V gene lookup returns CDR1 SGDLS and CDR2 YYNGEE.

V gene TRBV30 combines with J gene TRBJ1-5; tentative D call: TRBD1 (6 bases). The CDR3 contains 13 residues. Per the germline V gene, CDR1 is GTSNPN and CDR2 is SVGIG (reference sequence). V lost 0 bases and J lost 5, with 8 bases in between. In DNA form, the CDR3 reads TGTGCCTGGAGTGTACAGGGAGATCAGCCCCAGCATTTT. This encodes CAWSVQGDQPQHF.

This clonotype was seen ten or more times. The gene calls are TRBV20-1 and TRBJ2-3; TRBD2 matches at 12 bases. The CDR3 covers 14 residues. V shed 2 bases, J shed 6 bases, and the junction held 3 bases outside the gene matches. CDR1 DFQATT and CDR2 SNEGSKA come from the germline V gene (reference sequence). CDR3 nucleotides: TGCAGTGCTAGACCTAGCGGGGGGGTGGATACGCAGTATTTT. As protein: CSARPSGGVDTQYF.

The DNA of the CDR3 is TGTGCCAGCAGCTTTCCCCCAGATACGCAGTATTTT. It codes for CASSFPPDTQYF. The V gene is TRBV7-2, the J gene TRBJ2-3, with D uncertain. CDR1 and CDR2 from the germline V gene are SGHTA and FQGNSA. V was trimmed by 3 bases and J by 4 bases, leaving 5 bases between them. This CDR3 is built from 12 residues.

There are a few counts of this clonotype. The chain is built from TRBV5-6 and TRBJ2-6, with 11 bases aligning to TRBD1. The CDR3 is 18 residues long. The germline gives CDR1 SGHDT, CDR2 YYEEEE. V gave up 0 bases and J gave up 2 bases; unmatched junction bases: 4. In DNA, the CDR3 is TGTGCCAGCAGCTTGGGGACAGGGGGCCCTCCTGGGGCCAACGTCCTGACTTTC. Translated: CASSLGTGGPPGANVLTF.

This chain uses TRBV25-1 with TRBJ1-1; tentative D call: TRBD1 (6 bases). The CDR3 has 14 amino acids. Germline assignment: CDR1 MGHDK and CDR2 SYGVNS. V lost 4 bases and J lost 1, with 10 bases in between. The CDR3 nucleotides are TGTGCCAGCAGTGCCCTACAGGGGAACACTGAAGCTTTCTTT. It translates to CASSALQGNTEAFF.

The chain uses TRBV6-6 and TRBJ2-7, with D maybe TRBD1 (6 bases). Trimming took 6 bases from V and 7 from J, leaving 19 bases between them. CDR3 length equals 14 residues. Germline loops: CDR1 MNHNY, CDR2 SVGAGI (reference sequence). CDR3 nucleotide sequence: TGTGCCAGCAGCCAGGGACAACGGCTGGGTGAGCAGTACTTC. As protein: CASSQGQRLGEQYF.

This chain connects TRBV6-2 or TRBV6-3 to TRBJ2-1, with D uncertain. Germline CDR1 reads MNHEY; CDR2 reads SVGEGT. V was shortened by 7 bases and J by 9 bases, with 16 bases between the two germline ends. This CDR3 has 13 residues. The CDR3 sequence is CASNSPDRAEQFF. CDR3 in DNA: TGTGCCAGCAATTCTCCCGACCGGGCTGAGCAGTTCTTC.

The chain carries TRBV24-1 and TRBJ1-2; tentative D call: TRBD1 (6 bases). Germline V gene lookup returns CDR1 KGHDR and CDR2 SFDVKD. The CDR3 totals 16 residues. The germline V and J ends were trimmed by 0 bases and 4 bases, with 14 bases remaining between them. The CDR3 is CATSDLGRGHLYGYTF. The DNA for the CDR3 is TGTGCCACCAGTGATTTGGGCAGGGGCCACCTCTATGGCTACACCTTC.

This clonotype has more than one count but fewer than ten. The rearrangement joins TRBV9 to TRBJ2-2; TRBD2 agrees at 7 bases. V lost 2 bases, J lost 4 bases, and 5 bases stayed unmatched. This CDR3 region has 15 residues. Germline CDR1 is SGDLS and CDR2 is YYNGEE. CDR3: CASSVWDYLTGELFF. CDR3 nucleotide sequence: TGTGCCAGCAGCGTGTGGGACTACCTCACCGGGGAGCTGTTTTTT. The full variable domain, rest sourced from reference TRBV9 and TRBJ2-2, is DSGVTQTPKHLITATGQRVTLRCSPRSGDLSVYWYQQSLDQGLQFLIQYYNGEERAKGNILERFSAQQFPDLHSELNLSSLELGDSALYFCASSVWDYLTGELFFGEGSRLTVL.

This clonotype was seen ten or more times. This chain connects TRBV20-1 to TRBJ1-2; weak D call: TRBD1 (6 bases). This CDR3 contains 14 residues. Germline V gene lookup returns CDR1 DFQATT and CDR2 SNEGSKA (reference sequence). CDR3 nucleotide sequence: TGCAGGTTGGGGGCAGCACCCCTGAACTATGGCTACACCTTC. It encodes CRLGAAPLNYGYTF.

Ten or more counts support this clonotype. CDR3 loop: CASITDRPGTGELFF. In DNA form, the CDR3 reads TGCGCCAGCATTACCGACCGCCCTGGGACCGGGGAGCTGTTTTTT. This chain uses TRBV5-1 with TRBJ2-2; no clear D gene. V was shortened by 6 bases and J by 5 bases, with 17 bases between the two germline ends. CDR1 is SGHRS, CDR2 YFSETQ, per germline. The CDR3 runs 15 residues.

This clonotype appeared a few times. This chain joins TRBV15 and TRBJ2-7; 11 bases fit TRBD2. Trimming removed 3 bases from V and 5 bases from J; junction bases left unmatched: 9. Germline assignment: CDR1 LNHNV and CDR2 YYDKDF (reference sequence). This CDR3 contains 16 residues. CDR3 nucleotide sequence: TGTGCCACCAGCAGGCCTCGACTAGCGGGATCTCACGAGCAGTACTTC. It specifies CATSRPRLAGSHEQYF.